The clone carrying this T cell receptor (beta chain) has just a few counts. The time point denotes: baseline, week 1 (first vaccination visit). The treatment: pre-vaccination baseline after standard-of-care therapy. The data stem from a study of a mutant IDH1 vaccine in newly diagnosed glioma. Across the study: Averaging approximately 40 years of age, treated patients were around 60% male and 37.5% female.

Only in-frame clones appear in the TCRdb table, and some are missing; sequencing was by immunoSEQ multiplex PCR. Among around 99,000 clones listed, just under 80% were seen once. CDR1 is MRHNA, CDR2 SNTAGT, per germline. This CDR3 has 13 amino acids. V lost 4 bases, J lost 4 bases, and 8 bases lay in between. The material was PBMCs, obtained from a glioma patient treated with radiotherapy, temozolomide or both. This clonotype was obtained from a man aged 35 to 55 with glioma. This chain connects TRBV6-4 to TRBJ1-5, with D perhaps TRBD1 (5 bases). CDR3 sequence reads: CASSVGDNQPQHF. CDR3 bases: TGTGCCAGCAGTGTAGGGGATAATCAGCCCCAGCATTTT.